This TCR beta chain was documented in a study of Tregs in tolerant kidney transplant recipients. Broader study findings: This study did not directly address biological reproducibility.

This CDR3 contains 14 residues. Deletions cut 2 bases from V and 3 bases from J, with 11 bases between. Germline CDR1 reads SGHKS; CDR2 reads YYEKEE (reference sequence). Recipients received nonmyeloablative bone marrow transplants from related graft donors, with transient mixed chimerism. CD4+CD25+CD127- Tregs, CD4+CD25- non-Tregs, CD4 and CD8 cells were sorted. A note on this clone: Its antigen remains unidentified.

The table came from immunoSEQ multiplex PCR; TCRdb's copy has only in-frame clones and leaves some out. The data show about 64,000 clones, with around 87% seen just once and more than 3% held by the top ten. Sequenced material: CD4+ T cells from blood (PBMCs), taken 6 months after the transplant. V is TRBV5-5 and J is TRBJ1-1; D is perhaps TRBD1 (6 bases). The origin of this receptor is a human patient who received a combined kidney and bone marrow transplant. Some T cells may possibly be graft donor cells. CDR3 DNA: TGTGCCAGCAGCTTCTCGGCAGGGGACACTGAAGCTTTCTTT. This sequence encodes CASSFSAGDTEAFF.